A single sample gave rise to the 3 T cell receptor beta chains below, sequenced in a study of graft-versus-host responses after intestinal transplantation. TCRdb keeps only in-frame clones here, not all; method: immunoSEQ multiplex PCR. Here the sample spans tens of thousands of clones, more than 85% being singletons. Their recognized antigens are unknown. Sample: unstimulated CD8+ T cells sorted from spleen or lymph node cells, taken before transplant. The receptor set was obtained from a human donor who was the organ donor for an intestinal transplant.

This clone has more than one count but fewer than ten. V usage is TRBV5-6 and J usage is TRBJ1-1; 8 nucleotides align to TRBD1. The CDR3 is 16 amino acids. V dropped 5 bases and J dropped 5; count of bases not matched to a gene: 14. Germline CDR1 and CDR2: SGHDT and YYEEEE. The chain's CDR3 is CASRGGAGGRWTEAFF. The DNA of the CDR3 is TGTGCCAGCAGGGGAGGGGCAGGGGGCCGGTGGACTGAAGCTTTCTTT.

V and J are TRBV5-1 and TRBJ1-1; D may be TRBD1 (5 bases). The germline V and J ends were trimmed by 0 bases and 4 bases, with 10 bases remaining between them. This CDR3 is 14 amino acids long. Germline loops: CDR1 SGHRS, CDR2 YFSETQ. Here the CDR3 DNA reads TGCGCCAGCAGCTTGGTGGGTGGGGGCACTGAAGCTTTCTTT. This encodes CASSLVGGGTEAFF.

The V and J genes are TRBV6-6 and TRBJ1-1, with a weak D call TRBD1 (5 bases). The CDR3 has 14 amino acids. Germline V gene lookup returns CDR1 MNHNY and CDR2 SVGAGI (reference sequence). Between the trimmed V and J ends, which lost 2 bases and 7 bases, there was a span of 14 bases. As DNA, the CDR3 is TGTGCCAGCAGTTACCCGACGGGGGGATATGAAGCTTTCTTT. It encodes CASSYPTGGYEAFF.